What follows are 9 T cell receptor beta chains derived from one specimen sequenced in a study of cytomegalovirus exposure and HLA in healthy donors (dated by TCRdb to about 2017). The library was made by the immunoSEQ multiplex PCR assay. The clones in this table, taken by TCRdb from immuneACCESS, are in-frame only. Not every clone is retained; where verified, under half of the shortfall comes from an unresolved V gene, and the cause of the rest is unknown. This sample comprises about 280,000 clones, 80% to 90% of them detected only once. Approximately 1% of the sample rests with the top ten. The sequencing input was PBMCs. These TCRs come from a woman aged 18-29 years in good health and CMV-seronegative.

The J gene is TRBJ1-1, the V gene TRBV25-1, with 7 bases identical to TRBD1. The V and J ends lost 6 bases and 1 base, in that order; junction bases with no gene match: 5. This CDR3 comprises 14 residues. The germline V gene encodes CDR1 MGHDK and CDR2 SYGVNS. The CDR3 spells CASSPQGRNTEAFF. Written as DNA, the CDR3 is TGTGCCAGCAGCCCACAGGGGCGGAACACTGAAGCTTTCTTT.

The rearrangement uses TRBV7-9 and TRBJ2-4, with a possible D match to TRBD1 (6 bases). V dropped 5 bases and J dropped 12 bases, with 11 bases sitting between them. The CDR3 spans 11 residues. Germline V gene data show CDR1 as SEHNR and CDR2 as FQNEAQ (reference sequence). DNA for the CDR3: TGTGCCAGCAGCACCGACAGGAGTCAGTACTTC. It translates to CASSTDRSQYF.

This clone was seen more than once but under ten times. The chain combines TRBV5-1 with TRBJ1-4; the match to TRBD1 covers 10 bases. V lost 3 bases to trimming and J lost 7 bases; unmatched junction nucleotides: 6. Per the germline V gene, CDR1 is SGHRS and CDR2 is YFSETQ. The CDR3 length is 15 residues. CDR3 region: CASSYEGTGVEKLFF. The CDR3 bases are TGCGCCAGCAGCTATGAAGGGACAGGGGTTGAAAAACTGTTTTTT.

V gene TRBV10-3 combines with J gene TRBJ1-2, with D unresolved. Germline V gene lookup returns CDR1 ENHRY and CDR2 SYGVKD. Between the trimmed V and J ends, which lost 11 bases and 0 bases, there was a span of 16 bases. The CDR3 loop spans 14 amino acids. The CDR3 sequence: CAVKSVLANYGYTF. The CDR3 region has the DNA TGTGCCGTCAAAAGCGTCCTAGCTAACTATGGCTACACCTTC.

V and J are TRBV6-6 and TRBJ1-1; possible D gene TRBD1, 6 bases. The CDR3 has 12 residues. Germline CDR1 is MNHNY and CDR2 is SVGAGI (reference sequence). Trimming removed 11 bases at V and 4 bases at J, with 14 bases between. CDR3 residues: CASRGGSTEAFF. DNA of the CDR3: TGTGCCTCTAGAGGGGGAAGCACTGAAGCTTTCTTT.

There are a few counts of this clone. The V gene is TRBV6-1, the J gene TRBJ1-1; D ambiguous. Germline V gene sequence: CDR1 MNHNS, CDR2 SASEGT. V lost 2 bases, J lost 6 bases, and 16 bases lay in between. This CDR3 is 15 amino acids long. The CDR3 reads CASSEFWQVGAEAFF. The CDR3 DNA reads TGTGCCAGCAGTGAATTCTGGCAGGTAGGCGCTGAAGCTTTCTTT.

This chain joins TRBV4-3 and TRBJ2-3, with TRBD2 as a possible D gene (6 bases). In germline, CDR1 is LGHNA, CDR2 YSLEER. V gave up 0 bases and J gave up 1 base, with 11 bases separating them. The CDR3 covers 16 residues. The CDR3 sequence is CASSQDSWGGTDTQYF. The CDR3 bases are TGCGCCAGCAGCCAAGATTCGTGGGGGGGCACAGATACGCAGTATTTT.

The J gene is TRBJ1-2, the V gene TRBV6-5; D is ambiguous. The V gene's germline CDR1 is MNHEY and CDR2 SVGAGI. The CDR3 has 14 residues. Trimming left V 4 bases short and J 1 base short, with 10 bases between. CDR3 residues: CASSSLGGNYGYTF. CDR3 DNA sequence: TGTGCCAGCAGTTCTTTGGGAGGTAACTATGGCTACACCTTC.

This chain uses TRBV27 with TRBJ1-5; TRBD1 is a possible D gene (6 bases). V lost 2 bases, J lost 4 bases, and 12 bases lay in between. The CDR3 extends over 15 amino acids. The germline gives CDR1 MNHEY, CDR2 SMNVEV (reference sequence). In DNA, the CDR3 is TGTGCCAGCAGTTTAAGGGGGAGTTCGAATCAGCCCCAGCATTTT. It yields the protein CASSLRGSSNQPQHF.